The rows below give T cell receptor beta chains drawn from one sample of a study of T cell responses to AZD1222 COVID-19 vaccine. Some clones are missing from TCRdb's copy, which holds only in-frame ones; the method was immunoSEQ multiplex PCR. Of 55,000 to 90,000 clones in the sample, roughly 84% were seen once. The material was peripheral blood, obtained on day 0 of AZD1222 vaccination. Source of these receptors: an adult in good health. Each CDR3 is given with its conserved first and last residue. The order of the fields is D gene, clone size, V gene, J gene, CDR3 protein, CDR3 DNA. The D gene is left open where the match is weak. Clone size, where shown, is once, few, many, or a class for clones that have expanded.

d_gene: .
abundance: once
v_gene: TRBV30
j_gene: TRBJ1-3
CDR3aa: CAWSQSGNTIYF
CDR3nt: TGTGCCTGGAGTCAATCTGGAAACACCATATATTTT

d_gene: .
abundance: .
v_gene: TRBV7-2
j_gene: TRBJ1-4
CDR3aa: CASSLGPSEKLFF
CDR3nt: TGTGCCAGCAGCTTAGGACCCAGTGAAAAACTGTTTTTT

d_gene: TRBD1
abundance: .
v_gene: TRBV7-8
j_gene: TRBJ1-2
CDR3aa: CASSLEAGGRRYTF
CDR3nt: TGTGCCAGCAGCTTAGAGGCAGGGGGACGGAGGTACACCTTC

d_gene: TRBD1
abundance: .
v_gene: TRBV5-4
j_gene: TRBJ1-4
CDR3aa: CASSGPGQGSGKLFF
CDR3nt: TGTGCCAGCAGCGGCCCTGGACAGGGGTCGGGAAAACTGTTTTTT

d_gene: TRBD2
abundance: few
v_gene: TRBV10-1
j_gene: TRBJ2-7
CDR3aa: CASSRDRASGEYEQYF
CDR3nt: TGCGCCAGCAGTAGGGACAGAGCTAGCGGGGAATACGAGCAGTACTTC

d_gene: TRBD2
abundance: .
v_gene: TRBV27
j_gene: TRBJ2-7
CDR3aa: CASRPLAGSSYEQYF
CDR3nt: TGTGCCAGCAGGCCGCTAGCGGGGAGCTCCTACGAGCAGTACTTC

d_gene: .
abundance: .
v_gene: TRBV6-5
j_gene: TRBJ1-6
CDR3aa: CASTPRPIGGSPLHF
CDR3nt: TGTGCCAGCACCCCGCGTCCCATCGGTGGGTCACCCCTCCACTTT

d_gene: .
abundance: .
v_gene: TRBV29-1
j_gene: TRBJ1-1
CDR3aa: CSVKTGRTEAFF
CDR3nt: TGCAGCGTGAAGACAGGTCGAACTGAAGCTTTCTTT

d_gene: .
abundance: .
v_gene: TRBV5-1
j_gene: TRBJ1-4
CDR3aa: CASAPGLTGEKLFF
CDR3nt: TGCGCCAGCGCTCCGGGCCTCACGGGTGAAAAACTGTTTTTT

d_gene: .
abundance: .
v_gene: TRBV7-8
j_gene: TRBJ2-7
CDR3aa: CASSLRELDEQYF
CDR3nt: TGTGCCAGCAGCCTCAGGGAGTTGGACGAGCAGTACTTC

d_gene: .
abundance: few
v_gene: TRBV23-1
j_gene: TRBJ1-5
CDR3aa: CASSQSGHLSNQPQHF
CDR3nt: TGCGCCAGCAGTCAATCGGGACACCTTAGCAATCAGCCCCAGCATTTT

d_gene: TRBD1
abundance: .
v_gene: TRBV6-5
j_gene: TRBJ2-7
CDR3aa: CASSYRGTGDDEQYF
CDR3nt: TGTGCCAGCAGTTATCGGGGGACAGGGGATGACGAGCAGTACTTC

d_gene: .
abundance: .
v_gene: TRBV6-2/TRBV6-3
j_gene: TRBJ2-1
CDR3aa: CASSYSLQGYNEQFF
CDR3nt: TGTGCCAGCAGTTACTCGCTTCAGGGATACAATGAGCAGTTCTTC

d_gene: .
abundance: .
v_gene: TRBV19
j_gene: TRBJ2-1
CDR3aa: CASSTSPGVYGEQFF
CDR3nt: TGTGCCAGTAGTACGTCCCCGGGGGTTTACGGTGAGCAGTTCTTC

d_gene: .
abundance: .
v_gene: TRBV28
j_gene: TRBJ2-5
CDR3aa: CASSLRGLQETQYF
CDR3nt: TGTGCCAGCAGTCTCCGGGGATTACAAGAGACCCAGTACTTC

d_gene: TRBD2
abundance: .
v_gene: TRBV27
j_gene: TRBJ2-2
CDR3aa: CASSQTSGVAGELFF
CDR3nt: TGTGCCAGCAGTCAGACTAGCGGGGTAGCCGGGGAGCTGTTTTTT

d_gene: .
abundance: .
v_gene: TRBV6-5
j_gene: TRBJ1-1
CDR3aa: CASSSLHGGRNTEAFF
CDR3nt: TGTGCCAGCAGTTCACTTCACGGGGGGCGGAACACTGAAGCTTTCTTT

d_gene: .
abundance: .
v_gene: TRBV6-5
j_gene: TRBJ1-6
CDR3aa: CASTQGGWNSPLHF
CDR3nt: TGTGCCAGCACCCAAGGGGGGTGGAATTCACCCCTCCACTTT

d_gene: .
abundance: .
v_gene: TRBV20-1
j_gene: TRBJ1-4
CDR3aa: CSATRLGKLFF
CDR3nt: TGCAGTGCTACCAGATTGGGAAAACTGTTTTTT

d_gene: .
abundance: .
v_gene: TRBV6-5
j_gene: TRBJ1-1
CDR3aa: CASSSSIGGNTEAFF
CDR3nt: TGTGCCAGCAGCTCTTCCATTGGCGGGAACACTGAAGCTTTCTTT

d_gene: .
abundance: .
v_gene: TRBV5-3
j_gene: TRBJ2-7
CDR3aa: CARSLKQGPTSSYEQYF
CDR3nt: TGTGCCAGAAGCTTGAAACAGGGACCGACTAGCTCCTACGAGCAGTACTTC

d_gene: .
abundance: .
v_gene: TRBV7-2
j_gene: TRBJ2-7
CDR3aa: CASSFGLEMDEQYF
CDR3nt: TGTGCCAGCAGCTTCGGGCTGGAGATGGACGAGCAGTACTTC

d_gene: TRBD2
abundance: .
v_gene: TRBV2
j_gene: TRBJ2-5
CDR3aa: CASGGSGTSVIGTQYF
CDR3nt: TGTGCCAGCGGAGGGAGTGGGACTAGCGTCATAGGGACCCAGTACTTC

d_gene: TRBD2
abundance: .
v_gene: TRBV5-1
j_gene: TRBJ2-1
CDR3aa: CASSPLGGDLNEQFF
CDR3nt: TGCGCCAGCAGCCCCCTCGGGGGGGACTTAAATGAGCAGTTCTTC

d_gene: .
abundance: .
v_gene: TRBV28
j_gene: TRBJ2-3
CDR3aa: CASSSQPIGTQYF
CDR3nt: TGTGCCAGCAGTTCCCAACCCATTGGTACGCAGTATTTT

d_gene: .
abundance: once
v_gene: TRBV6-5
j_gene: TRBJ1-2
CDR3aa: CASSLREDGYTF
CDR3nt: TGTGCCAGCAGTCTCAGGGAGGATGGCTACACCTTC

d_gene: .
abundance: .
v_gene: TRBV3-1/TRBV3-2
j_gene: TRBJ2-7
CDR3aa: CASSQDVGHLSRGQYF
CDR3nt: TGTGCCAGCAGCCAAGATGTGGGACACCTTTCCCGGGGGCAGTACTTC

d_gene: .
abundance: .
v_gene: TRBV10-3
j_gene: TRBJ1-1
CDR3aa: CASWGHLNTEAFF
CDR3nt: TGTGCCTCGTGGGGCCACCTGAACACTGAAGCTTTCTTT

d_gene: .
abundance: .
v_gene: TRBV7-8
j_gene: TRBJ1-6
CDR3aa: CASSLSGHNSPLHF
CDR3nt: TGTGCCAGCAGCTTGTCGGGACATAATTCACCCCTCCACTTT

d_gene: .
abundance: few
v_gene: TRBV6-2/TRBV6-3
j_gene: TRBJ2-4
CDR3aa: CASSYDTELNIQYF
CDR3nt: TGTGCCAGCAGTTACGACACTGAATTAAACATTCAGTACTTC

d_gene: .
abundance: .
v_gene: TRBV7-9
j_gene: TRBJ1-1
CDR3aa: CASGVPGFYEAFF
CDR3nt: TGTGCCAGCGGGGTGCCCGGATTTTATGAAGCTTTCTTT

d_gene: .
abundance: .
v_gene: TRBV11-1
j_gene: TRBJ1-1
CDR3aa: CASRTQGLMNTEAFF
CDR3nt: TGTGCCAGCAGAACCCAGGGACTCATGAACACTGAAGCTTTCTTT

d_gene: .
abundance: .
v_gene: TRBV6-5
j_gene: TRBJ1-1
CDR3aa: CASSSTGRTNTEAFF
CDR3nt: TGTGCCAGCAGTTCTACGGGACGGACGAACACTGAAGCTTTCTTT

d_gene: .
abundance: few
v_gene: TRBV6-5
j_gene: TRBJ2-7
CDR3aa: CASSFGPYEQYF
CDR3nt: TGTGCCAGCAGTTTCGGACCCTACGAGCAGTACTTC

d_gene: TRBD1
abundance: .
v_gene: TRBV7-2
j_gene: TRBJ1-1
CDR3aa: CASSTGGTGYANTEAFF
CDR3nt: TGTGCCAGCAGCACGGGGGGGACAGGGTATGCGAACACTGAAGCTTTCTTT

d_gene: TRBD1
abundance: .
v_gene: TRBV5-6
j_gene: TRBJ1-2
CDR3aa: CASIPWGTATYGYTF
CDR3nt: TGTGCCAGCATTCCGTGGGGGACAGCTACATATGGCTACACCTTC

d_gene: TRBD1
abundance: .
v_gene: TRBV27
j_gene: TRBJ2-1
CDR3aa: CASSRQGSGEQFF
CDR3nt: TGTGCCAGCAGTCGACAGGGTTCAGGGGAGCAGTTCTTC

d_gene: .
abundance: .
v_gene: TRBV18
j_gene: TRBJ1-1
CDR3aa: CASSPQQGSGTEAFF
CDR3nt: TGTGCCAGCTCACCACAGCAGGGCTCTGGCACTGAAGCTTTCTTT

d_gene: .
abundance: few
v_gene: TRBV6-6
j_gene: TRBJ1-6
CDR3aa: CASSYEQGINSPLHF
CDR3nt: TGTGCCAGCAGTTACGAACAGGGAATTAATTCACCCCTCCACTTT

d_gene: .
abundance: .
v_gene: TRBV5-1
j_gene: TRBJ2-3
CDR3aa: CASSSGALWTDTQYF
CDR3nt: TGCGCCAGCAGCTCGGGGGCGTTGTGGACAGATACGCAGTATTTT

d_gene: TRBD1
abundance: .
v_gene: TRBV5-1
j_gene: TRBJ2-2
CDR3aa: CASSLGTGGTGELFF
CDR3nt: TGCGCCAGCAGCTTGGGGACAGGGGGTACCGGGGAGCTGTTTTTT

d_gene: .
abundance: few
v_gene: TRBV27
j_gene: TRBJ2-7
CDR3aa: CASSKKWGTEQYF
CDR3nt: TGTGCCAGCAGCAAGAAGTGGGGGACCGAGCAGTACTTC

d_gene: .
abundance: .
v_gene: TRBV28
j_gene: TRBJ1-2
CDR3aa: CASSFVSARGGYTF
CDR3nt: TGTGCCAGCAGTTTTGTATCCGCCCGAGGAGGCTACACCTTC

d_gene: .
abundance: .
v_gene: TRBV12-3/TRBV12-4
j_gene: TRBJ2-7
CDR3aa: CASSLTYEQYF
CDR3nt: TGTGCCAGCAGCCTTACTTACGAGCAGTACTTC